This T cell receptor (beta chain) was obtained from a study of human T cells and chemical hapten exposure. From germline, CDR1 is MNHNS and CDR2 SASEGT. The CDR3 contains 16 residues. V was cut by 6 bases and J by 0 bases, with 15 bases left in between. TCRdb independently ran MiXCR on the RACE reads; one entry per CDR3 protein. The sample has some 380,000 distinct CDR3 sequences, approximately 4.4% seen once. This clonotype was picked up many times. Time point: patch test 1, 2 weeks after DPC sensitization. Treatment meaning: therapeutic diphenylcyclopropenone sensitization with weekly scalp DPC. Ahead of each patch test application, blood was drawn.

The sample here was whole blood, taken in connection with sensitization to the hapten diphenylcyclopropenone (DPC). The chain combines TRBV6-1 with TRBJ1-5, with unresolved D. This receptor was taken from a woman between 50 and 59 years old with alopecia areata. Some clones in this sample may be carry-over from other donors' samples. CDR3 sequence reads: CASSHGRIYSNQPQHF. DNA of the CDR3: TGTGCCAGCAGCCACGGACGGATCTATAGCAATCAGCCCCAGCATTTT.